The rows below give T cell receptor beta chains drawn from one sample of a study of metastatic and nonmetastatic thyroid tumors. TCRdb reprocessed the PCR reads via MiXCR. The data hold 30,000 to 35,000 clones, with about a fifth observed a single time. Material for sequencing was tumor tissue. All receptors come from a male donor with papillary thyroid cancer or a benign thyroid nodule (not recorded which). Some clones in this sample may be carry-over from other donors' samples. CDR3s leave out the opening cysteine and the closing phenylalanine or tryptophan.

j_call v_call cdr3_aa
TRBJ2-1 TRBV6-6 ASSYSVAGVFSYNEQF
TRBJ2-1 TRBV7-8 ASSFGTGGLNNEQF
TRBJ2-3 TRBV13 ASSSASGTPESSTDTQY
TRBJ2-4 TRBV20-1 SARDQQGLAKNIQY
TRBJ2-7 TRBV7-6 ASSLSTWDDQY
TRBJ2-3 TRBV7-2 ASSRGLASDTQY
TRBJ2-3 TRBV6-2/TRBV6-3 ASSSLSSTDTQY
TRBJ2-3 TRBV28 ASGDRGADTQY
NA TRBV3-1 ASSQGDGWTQY
TRBJ2-1 TRBV19 ASSAGQFSYNEQF
TRBJ2-5 TRBV7-2 ASSLVVQETQY
TRBJ1-1 TRBV6-1 ASSVSSNTEAF